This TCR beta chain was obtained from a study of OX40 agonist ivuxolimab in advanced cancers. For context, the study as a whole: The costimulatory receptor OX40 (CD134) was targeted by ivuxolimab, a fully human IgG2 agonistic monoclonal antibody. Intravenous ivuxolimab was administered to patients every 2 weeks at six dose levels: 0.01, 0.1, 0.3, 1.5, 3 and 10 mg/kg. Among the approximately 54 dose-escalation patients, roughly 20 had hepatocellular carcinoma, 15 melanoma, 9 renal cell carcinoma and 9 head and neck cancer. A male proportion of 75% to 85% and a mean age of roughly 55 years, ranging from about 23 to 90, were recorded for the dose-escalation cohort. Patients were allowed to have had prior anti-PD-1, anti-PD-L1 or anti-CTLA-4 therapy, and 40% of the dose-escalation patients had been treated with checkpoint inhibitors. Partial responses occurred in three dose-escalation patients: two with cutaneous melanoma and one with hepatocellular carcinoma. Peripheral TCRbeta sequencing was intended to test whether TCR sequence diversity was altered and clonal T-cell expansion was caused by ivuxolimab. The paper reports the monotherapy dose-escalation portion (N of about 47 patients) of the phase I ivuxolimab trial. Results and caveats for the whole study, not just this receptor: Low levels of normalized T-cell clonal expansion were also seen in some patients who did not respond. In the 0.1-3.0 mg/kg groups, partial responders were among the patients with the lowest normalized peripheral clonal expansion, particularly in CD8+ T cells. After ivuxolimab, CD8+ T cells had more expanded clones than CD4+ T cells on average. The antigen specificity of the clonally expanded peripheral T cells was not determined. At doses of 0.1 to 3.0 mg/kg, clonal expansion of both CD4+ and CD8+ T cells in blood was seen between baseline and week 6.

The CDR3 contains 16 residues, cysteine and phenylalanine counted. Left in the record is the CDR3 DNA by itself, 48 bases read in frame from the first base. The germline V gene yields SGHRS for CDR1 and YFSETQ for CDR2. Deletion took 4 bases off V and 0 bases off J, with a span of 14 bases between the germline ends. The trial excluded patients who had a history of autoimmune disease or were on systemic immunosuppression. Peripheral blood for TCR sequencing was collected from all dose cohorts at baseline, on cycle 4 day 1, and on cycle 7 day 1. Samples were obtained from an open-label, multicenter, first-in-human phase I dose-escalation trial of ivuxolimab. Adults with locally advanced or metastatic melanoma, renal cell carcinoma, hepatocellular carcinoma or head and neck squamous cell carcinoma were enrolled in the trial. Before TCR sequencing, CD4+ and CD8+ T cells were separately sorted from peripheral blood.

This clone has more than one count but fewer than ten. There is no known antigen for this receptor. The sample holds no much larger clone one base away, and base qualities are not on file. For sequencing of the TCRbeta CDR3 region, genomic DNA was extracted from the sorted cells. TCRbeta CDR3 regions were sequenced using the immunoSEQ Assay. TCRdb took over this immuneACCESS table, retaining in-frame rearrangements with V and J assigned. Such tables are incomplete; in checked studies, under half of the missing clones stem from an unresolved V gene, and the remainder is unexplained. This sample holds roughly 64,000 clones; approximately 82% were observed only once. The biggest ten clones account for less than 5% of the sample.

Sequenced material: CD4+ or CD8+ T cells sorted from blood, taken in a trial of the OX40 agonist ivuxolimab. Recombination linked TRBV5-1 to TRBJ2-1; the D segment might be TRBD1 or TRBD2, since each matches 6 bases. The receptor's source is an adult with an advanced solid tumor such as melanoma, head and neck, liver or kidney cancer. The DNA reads TGCGCCAGCAGCCCCGGAGGGACAAGCTCCTACAATGAGCAGTTCTTC. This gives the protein CASSPGGTSSYNEQFF.